This entry lists 12 T cell receptor beta chains sequenced from one sample in a study of cytomegalovirus exposure and HLA in healthy donors. In the PCR, 60 Vbeta and 13 Jbeta primers were used. The protocol was immunoSEQ multiplex PCR, while the TCRdb copy is restricted to in-frame clones and leaves out a portion. This sample has about 200,000 clones, with about 81% found just once. Sequenced: PBMCs. The receptors shown here come from a woman in her forties in good health and CMV-seronegative.

The V and J genes are TRBV2 and TRBJ2-7; maybe TRBD2 (5 bases). V shed 6 bases and J shed 2 bases, with 14 bases lying between them. There are 14 residues in the CDR3. Looked up from germline, CDR1 is SNHLY and CDR2 is FYNNEI. Here the CDR3 reads CASSGEGIAYEQYF. CDR3 nucleotides: TGTGCCAGCAGCGGGGAAGGTATAGCCTACGAGCAGTACTTC.

V usage is TRBV28 and J usage is TRBJ2-7; 9 bases are shared with TRBD2. The junction had 22 bases not matched to a gene; V was cut back by 2 bases and J by 2 bases. The germline V gene has CDR1 MDHEN and CDR2 SYDVKM. The CDR3 extends over 21 amino acids. The CDR3 here is CASSLRVVRGNAGGIPYEQYF. CDR3 DNA: TGTGCCAGCAGTTTAAGGGTAGTGAGGGGAAATGCGGGAGGGATACCCTACGAGCAGTACTTC.

Remarks on this clone: At one end, the junction sequence differs from germline, possibly due to a read error. CDR3 nucleotides: TGTGCCAGCAGCCAAGTAAGAGGGGGTAATTTACCCCTCCACTTT. This encodes CASSQVRGGNLPLHF. V and J are TRBV14 and TRBJ1-6, with a weak D call TRBD1 (6 bases). Germline V gene data show CDR1 as SGHDN and CDR2 as FVKESK. The length of the CDR3 is 15 residues.

The chain joins TRBV7-9 to TRBJ1-1; D ambiguous. Trimming took 4 bases from V and 7 from J, leaving 22 bases between them. The CDR3 consists of 16 residues. Looked up from germline, CDR1 is SEHNR and CDR2 is FQNEAQ (reference sequence). The CDR3 nucleotides are TGTGCCAGCAGCTCAGGCCCGAGCAGGTACCAAGATGAAGCTTTCTTT. Its protein is CASSSGPSRYQDEAFF.

The chain employs TRBV1 and TRBJ1-6; the table's D call TRBD1 went unverified against the DNA. TRBV1 constitutes a pseudogene. The CDR3 consists of 14 residues. The DNA of the CDR3 is TGCACCAGCAGCCAATGGGACAGAGATTCACCCCTCCACTTT. It codes for CTSSQWDRDSPLHF.

The chain combines TRBV23-1 with TRBJ1-4; 7 bases agree with TRBD1. TRBV23-1 is an ORF, and what it does is uncertain. The CDR3 is 14 amino acids. V shed 6 bases and J 5 bases; nucleotides not matched to a gene: 6. The CDR3 loop is CASRPGQRNEKLFF. The CDR3 nucleotides are TGCGCCAGCAGGCCGGGACAGCGGAATGAAAAACTGTTTTTT.

The rearrangement uses TRBV7-6 and TRBJ2-1; weak D call: TRBD2 (6 bases). Trimming shortened V by 5 bases and J by 15 bases, and 23 bases separated the two germline ends. This CDR3 is built from 14 residues. Germline V lookup: CDR1 SGHVS, CDR2 FNYEAQ. The CDR3 sequence is CASSPHEAGGLGFF. CDR3 nucleotides: TGTGCCAGCAGCCCCCATGAGGCTGGGGGGTTGGGGTTCTTC. Supplemented by reference TRBV7-6 and TRBJ2-1, the full variable domain reads GAGVSQSPRYKVTKRGQDVALRCDPISGHVSLYWYRQALGQGPEFLTYFNYEAQQDKSGLPNDRFSAERPEGSISTLTIQRTEQRDSAMYRCASSPHEAGGLGFFGPGTRLTVL.

This rearrangement joins TRBV5-1 to TRBJ2-3; 7 bases agree with TRBD1. This CDR3 region has 14 residues. The germline gives CDR1 SGHRS, CDR2 YFSETQ. Trimming cost V 4 bases and J 5 bases; bases outside gene matches: 7. DNA of the CDR3: TGCGCCAGCAGCCCTAGGACAGGCGAAGATACGCAGTATTTT. It is translated as CASSPRTGEDTQYF.

The chain links TRBV10-3 to TRBJ2-7; 9 bases align to TRBD2. Losses at the gene ends were 0 bases for V and 2 bases for J; bases not matched to a gene: 5. CDR1 is ENHRY, CDR2 SYGVKD, per germline. There are 16 residues in the CDR3. CDR3 bases: TGTGCCATCAGTGAGTCAACGGGACTAGCCGCCTACGAGCAGTACTTC. Protein product: CAISESTGLAAYEQYF.

This chain links TRBV29-1 with TRBJ2-5; D gene unclear. TRBJ2-7 explains the end of the DNA better; the J call may be wrong. The CDR3 is made up of 14 amino acids. The germline CDR1 and CDR2 sequences are SQVTM and ANQGSEA. This chain's CDR3 is CSVVESRSSYEQYF. DNA for the CDR3: TGCAGCGTTGTCGAGTCGCGGAGCTCCTACGAGCAGTACTTC.

The rearrangement joins TRBV21-1 to TRBJ1-1; no DNA check was done on the table's D call, TRBD1. TRBV21-1 is noted as a pseudogene. The CDR3 spans 18 residues. Here the CDR3 DNA reads TGTGCCAGCAGCAAACTATCTCGGCCAGGGGGAATGAACACTGAAGCTTTCTTT. The encoded protein is CASSKLSRPGGMNTEAFF.

This chain links TRBV30 with TRBJ2-2, with D possibly matching TRBD2 (5 bases). The V and J ends lost 2 bases and 2 bases respectively, with 15 bases between them. Germline V gene data show CDR1 as GTSNPN and CDR2 as SVGIG (reference sequence). The CDR3 is 16 residues long. This CDR3 reads CAWSLFGGPNTGELFF. The CDR3 coding sequence is TGTGCCTGGAGTCTTTTTGGCGGGCCCAACACCGGGGAGCTGTTTTTT.